The entry below gives a single T cell receptor (beta chain) sequence along with its context. Its recognized antigen is unknown. One base away there is no much larger clone; base qualities are not given. The junction carries 14 bases between V and J, which are trimmed by 3 bases and 2 bases respectively. From the cysteine through the phenylalanine, the CDR3 covers 15 amino acids. The retained sequence is limited to the CDR3, 45 bases, with the frame set at the first base. Looking up the germline V gene (reference sequence) yields CDR1 LNHDA and CDR2 SQIVND. The data originate from a study of blood T cell repertoires in COVID-19 (dated by TCRdb to the early 2020s). In terms of the full investigation: The collaborator samples originated in the United States, Italy and Spain and spanned the acute and convalescent phases of COVID-19. The material from the prospective study consisted of cDNA or gDNA derived from T cells, B-cell-depleted T cells, or PBMCs. Subjects who had been exposed to COVID-19, were actively infected with it, or had recovered from it provided the deeply sampled blood TCRbeta repertoires that made up the dataset. The repertoires were released in a freely available public database meant as a resource for research on the immune response to SARS-CoV-2. The samples were drawn from two sources: the first 160 participants of the ongoing ImmuneRACE study, and about 1,300 subjects contributed by 6 global collaborators. A de-identified subject ID, COVID-19 status, age in years and sex were almost always included in the sample metadata. Where available, HLA class I and class II types were taken from metadata supplied by the sample provider and were not determined by assay-based typing.

The immunoSEQ Assay, a bias-controlled multiplex PCR, was used to amplify TCRbeta CDR3 regions from genomic DNA. For the original study's pipeline: The number of nucleated cells in each sample was estimated by amplification of reference gene primers within the assay. Sequence reads were collapsed and filtered to measure the absolute abundance of every unique TCRbeta CDR3 rearrangement. For each sample, productive Simpson clonality was calculated as the square root of Simpson's diversity index over productive rearrangements. TCRdb re-hosts the immuneACCESS table, in-frame sequences only. Its copies lack some clones; in the studies checked, an unresolved V gene accounts for under half of them, and the cause for the rest is not known. The D gene and trimming were derived from the DNA, and the V and J assignments and clone size from that table. In all, the sample holds 15,000 to 20,000 clones, and approximately 80% of those were seen once. The ten most abundant clones make up roughly 23% of the sample.

Each collaborating institution followed its own protocols to collect whole blood in K2EDTA tubes. For TCRbeta analysis, collaborators shipped samples in one of three forms: frozen whole blood, isolated PBMCs, or DNA extracted from either of those sample types. The study at large found these results: How much clinical and demographic metadata was included differed by source and by participant, and the metadata was provided uncurated.

The sequencing sample was made of peripheral blood. The rearrangement combines TRBV19 with TRBJ2-7; D gene: possibly TRBD1, on 6 matching bases. This receptor was taken from a man older than 75 with active COVID-19. The DNA reads as follows: TGTGCCAGTAGTATTAGGGGGAGAGAAACCTACGAGCAGTACTTC. Translated, it reads CASSIRGRETYEQYF.